These 26 T cell receptor beta chains came from one sample sequenced in a study of T cell responses to AZD1222 COVID-19 vaccine (dated by TCRdb to about 2021). The receptor library was made with the immunoSEQ multiplex PCR assay. TCRdb obtained this table from immuneACCESS and retained in-frame rearrangements with V and J assigned. These tables miss some clones; where compared with another copy, unresolved V genes account for less than half of the shortfall, and the remainder is unexplained. The sample contains 180,000 or so clones, around nine tenths of them found a single time. The top ten clonotypes cover 2% to 3% of the sample. The time point label of this sample denotes: baseline before first vaccination. The specimen was peripheral blood, collected on day 0 of AZD1222 vaccination. These receptors all come from an adult in good health.

The CDR3 coding sequence is TGCAGTGCTAGTATCAGGGTATCAGATACGCAGTATTTT. It codes for CSASIRVSDTQYF. The chain recombines TRBV20-1 with TRBJ2-3, with a tentative D call TRBD1 (5 bases). The CDR3 has 13 amino acids. Germline CDR1 and CDR2: DFQATT and SNEGSKA (reference sequence). Trimming shortened V by 3 bases and J by 4 bases, and 11 bases separated the two germline ends.

The chain couples TRBV28 to TRBJ2-7; TRBD2 might be the D (5 bases). CDR3 length equals 13 residues. Germline V gene lookup returns CDR1 MDHEN and CDR2 SYDVKM. The ends were cut back, 3 bases at V and 3 bases at J, with 9 bases in the middle. The CDR3 DNA follows: TGTGCCAGCAGTTTGGGCCGGGACTACGAGCAGTACTTC. Protein: CASSLGRDYEQYF.

This rearrangement joins TRBV6-5 to TRBJ2-7, with no clear D. CDR3 length: 12 amino acids. Germline CDR1 MNHEY, CDR2 SVGAGI. V was pared by 8 bases and J by 7 bases, with 15 bases between. CDR3: CASGSGGWEQYF. The CDR3 DNA reads as TGTGCCAGCGGTAGTGGCGGTTGGGAGCAGTACTTC.

This clone was seen just once. The DNA of the CDR3 is TGTGCCAGCAGCCTTAGGACCCCTACACCCAATGAGCAGTTCTTC. The encoded protein is CASSLRTPTPNEQFF. The chain links TRBV11-2 to TRBJ2-1, with unresolved D. V was clipped by 5 bases and J by 6 bases, with 17 bases between them. This CDR3 contains 15 residues. The V gene's germline CDR1 is SGHAT and CDR2 FQNNGV.

The chain recombines TRBV27 with TRBJ1-2, with D uncertain. The CDR3 loop spans 13 amino acids. Germline CDR1 and CDR2: MNHEY and SMNVEV (reference sequence). The germline V and J ends were trimmed by 5 bases and 6 bases, with 13 bases remaining between them. The CDR3 bases are TGTGCCAGCAGTCCTACACCTTCCAATGGCTACACCTTC. Translation gives CASSPTPSNGYTF.

The J gene is TRBJ1-5, the V gene TRBV7-9; TRBD1 aligns across 10 bases. V shed 1 base and J 10 bases; nucleotides not matched to a gene: 10. Germline V gives CDR1 SEHNR, CDR2 FQNEAQ (reference sequence). This CDR3 is built from 16 residues. As DNA, the CDR3 is TGTGCCAGCAGCTTAGAGGAAGGGGACAGGGGATATCCCCAGCATTTT. Residues: CASSLEEGDRGYPQHF.

V and J are TRBV5-1 and TRBJ1-4, with a tentative D call TRBD1 (5 bases). CDR1 and CDR2 from the germline V gene are SGHRS and YFSETQ. The CDR3 sequence is 14 residues long. V lost 2 bases and J 7 bases, leaving 12 bases between the germline ends. The CDR3 loop reads CASSFTARGEKLFF. Here the CDR3 DNA reads TGCGCCAGCAGCTTTACAGCGAGGGGTGAAAAACTGTTTTTT. Complete variable domain (other parts from reference TRBV5-1 and TRBJ1-4): KAGVTQTPRYLIKTRGQQVTLSCSPISGHRSVSWYQQTPGQGLQFLFEYFSETQRNKGNFPGRFSGRQFSNSRSEMNVSTLELGDSALYLCASSFTARGEKLFFGSGTQLSVL.

This clone turned up a few times. The chain links TRBV6-5 to TRBJ2-3, with TRBD2 matching over 10 bases. Germline-derived CDR1 and CDR2 are MNHEY and SVGAGI. CDR3 length: 16 amino acids. The J segment lost 4 bases and the V segment lost 3 bases, leaving 7 bases of the junction unmatched. The CDR3 coding sequence is TGTGCCAGCAGTTATATGGGTCTAGCGGGAGCAGATACGCAGTATTTT. Residues: CASSYMGLAGADTQYF.

The genes are TRBV18 and TRBJ2-1; 12 bases match TRBD2. Germline V gene lookup returns CDR1 KGHSH and CDR2 LQKENI. V lost 0 bases, J lost 5 bases, and 5 bases stayed unmatched. CDR3 length: 17 residues. CDR3 in amino acids: CASSPPGLAGTNNEQFF. The CDR3 DNA reads as TGTGCCAGCTCACCACCGGGACTAGCGGGCACTAACAATGAGCAGTTCTTC.

This rearrangement joins TRBV7-9 to TRBJ1-2; no clear D. This CDR3 has 14 residues. Germline values: CDR1 SEHNR, CDR2 FQNEAQ (reference sequence). Trimming took 5 bases from V and 7 from J, leaving 17 bases between them. The CDR3, as DNA: TGTGCCAGCAGCCCTAACACGCGTCTTGGTGGCTACACCTTC. As protein: CASSPNTRLGGYTF.

The chain is built from TRBV28 and TRBJ1-2; maybe TRBD1 (6 bases). Looked up from germline, CDR1 is MDHEN and CDR2 is SYDVKM. The length of the CDR3 is 13 residues. Between the trimmed V and J ends, which lost 7 bases and 3 bases, there was a span of 12 bases. CDR3 DNA: TGTGCCAGCAATTCGGGGGCGGACTATGGCTACACCTTC. Its translation: CASNSGADYGYTF.

The rearrangement uses TRBV5-1 and TRBJ2-3; TRBD2 matches 7 bases. Trimming at V came to 3 bases and at J to 6 bases, leaving 4 bases not matched to a gene. The CDR3 is 13 residues long. The germline gives CDR1 SGHRS, CDR2 YFSETQ. Written as DNA, the CDR3 is TGCGCCAGCAGCTGGGAGGGAGCGGATACGCAGTATTTT. Translated, it gives CASSWEGADTQYF.

This chain joins TRBV12-3 or TRBV12-4 and TRBJ1-2; D may be TRBD1 (5 bases). This CDR3 has 12 amino acids. Trimming left V 7 bases short and J 4 bases short, with 10 bases between. The CDR3 sequence is CASTLGGYGYTF. CDR3 coding DNA: TGTGCCAGCACCCTGGGGGGCTATGGCTACACCTTC.

This rearrangement joins TRBV3-1 (or the pseudogene TRBV3-2) to TRBJ1-2; D is ambiguous. This CDR3 has 14 residues. Germline V gives CDR1 LGHDT, CDR2 YNNKEL (reference sequence). Deletions cut 4 bases from V and 8 bases from J, with 17 bases between. CDR3 protein: CASSPPIPTRGYTF. In nucleotides, the CDR3 is TGTGCCAGCAGCCCGCCGATTCCGACGAGGGGCTACACCTTC.

The chain has TRBV25-1 and TRBJ1-1; D remains unclear. Trimming removed 4 bases at V and 1 base at J, with 10 bases between. Per germline, CDR1 MGHDK and CDR2 SYGVNS. The CDR3 spans 14 residues. The CDR3 sequence is CASSGYGPNTEAFF. Here the CDR3 DNA reads TGTGCCAGCAGTGGATACGGACCGAACACTGAAGCTTTCTTT.

The chain joins TRBV11-3 to TRBJ2-3, with D uncertain. The V end was cut by 3 bases, the J end by 2 bases, with 6 bases between. Germline V gene sequence: CDR1 SGHNT, CDR2 YENEEA. The CDR3 has 13 residues. The CDR3 loop reads CASSLGPTDTQYF. CDR3 nucleotide sequence: TGTGCCAGCAGCTTGGGTCCCACAGATACGCAGTATTTT.

V usage is TRBV5-6 and J usage is TRBJ2-7; no clear D. Germline V CDR1 and CDR2: SGHDT, YYEEEE. This CDR3 spans 14 amino acids. V was shortened by 1 base and J by 3 bases, with 11 bases between the two germline ends. CDR3 sequence (DNA): TGTGCCAGCAGCTTGAGTCAGGTTGTCTACGAGCAGTACTTC. This codes for CASSLSQVVYEQYF.

In this sample, this clone turned up once. This sequence joins TRBV14 and TRBJ2-1; 7 bases map to TRBD2. Germline V gives CDR1 SGHDN, CDR2 FVKESK. The CDR3 has 15 residues. V lost 3 bases and J lost 6; bases outside the gene matches: 8. The CDR3 sequence: CASSHWGRGGNEQFF. Here the CDR3 DNA reads TGTGCCAGCAGCCACTGGGGGAGGGGTGGCAATGAGCAGTTCTTC.

This chain connects TRBV5-1 to TRBJ1-1; 9 bases are shared with TRBD1. Germline V gene lookup returns CDR1 SGHRS and CDR2 YFSETQ. This CDR3 contains 14 residues. V trimming: 4 bases; J trimming: 3 bases; junction bases outside the gene matches: 4. The CDR3 coding sequence is TGCGCCAGCAGCGGCCGGGACAGGGACACTGAAGCTTTCTTT. Its protein is CASSGRDRDTEAFF.

The V and J genes are TRBV12-3 or TRBV12-4 and TRBJ2-5, with D uncertain. The CDR3 contains 12 residues. V was clipped by 3 bases and J by 5 bases, with 7 bases between them. The CDR3 bases are TGTGCCAGCAGTTTCGACGAGGAGACCCAGTACTTC. Residues: CASSFDEETQYF.

This clone was seen just once. The J gene is TRBJ2-5, the V gene TRBV25-1, with D perhaps TRBD2 (5 bases). Germline V gives CDR1 MGHDK, CDR2 SYGVNS. V lost 7 bases, J lost 5 bases, and 11 bases lay in between. This CDR3 is 12 amino acids long. CDR3 protein: CASTRGGETQYF. The CDR3 region has the DNA TGTGCCAGCACACGGGGTGGGGAGACCCAGTACTTC.

This sequence joins TRBV5-1 and TRBJ2-7; possible D gene TRBD2, 5 bases. The CDR3 is 15 residues long. CDR1 is SGHRS, CDR2 YFSETQ, per germline. Trimming shortened V by 3 bases and J by 1 base, and 14 bases separated the two germline ends. The CDR3 reads CASSSRGSESYEQYF. CDR3 nucleotides: TGCGCCAGCAGCTCCCGGGGTAGCGAGTCCTACGAGCAGTACTTC.

The chain has TRBV5-1 and TRBJ1-4; possible D gene TRBD1, 5 bases. From germline, CDR1 is SGHRS and CDR2 YFSETQ. V was pared by 0 bases and J by 7 bases, with 13 bases between. The CDR3 runs to 15 residues. CDR3 protein: CASSLVGTAPEKLFF. For the CDR3, the DNA is TGCGCCAGCAGCTTGGTGGGGACTGCACCTGAAAAACTGTTTTTT.

Here the CDR3 reads CASSLGQSNEKLFF. As DNA, the CDR3 is TGTGCCAGCAGCTTGGGACAGAGTAATGAAAAACTGTTTTTT. The chain has TRBV5-4 and TRBJ1-4, with TRBD1 as a possible D gene (5 bases). Deletions cut 0 bases from V and 4 bases from J, with 7 bases between. The CDR3 extends over 14 amino acids. Germline loops: CDR1 SGHNT, CDR2 YYREEE (reference sequence).

The V and J genes are TRBV5-5 and TRBJ1-1; 7 positions agree with TRBD1. J was trimmed by 1 base and V by 3 bases; bases with no gene match: 9. This CDR3 is built from 16 residues. Germline V lookup: CDR1 SGHKS, CDR2 YYEKEE (reference sequence). CDR3 DNA sequence: TGTGCCAGCAGCTCCCCCGCCGACAGGGCGAACACTGAAGCTTTCTTT. Residues: CASSSPADRANTEAFF.

This chain links TRBV5-4 with TRBJ1-3, with D maybe TRBD1 (6 bases). CDR1 is SGHNT and CDR2 is YYREEE in the germline V gene (reference sequence). V was shortened by 4 bases and J by 2 bases, with 13 bases between the two germline ends. The CDR3 has 15 residues. CDR3: CASSIQGTAGNTIYF. As DNA, the CDR3 is TGTGCCAGCAGCATACAGGGAACTGCTGGAAACACCATATATTTT.